A selection of T cell receptor beta chains follows, all from one sample in a study of cytomegalovirus exposure and HLA in healthy donors. Assay used: immunoSEQ multiplex PCR; TCRdb lists only in-frame clones, some missing. The sample holds roughly 84,000 clones; around 78% are singletons and the top ten take 4.5% to 7%. The sequenced material came from PBMCs. The receptor set was obtained from a male donor in good health and CMV-seropositive. Each CDR3 is given with its conserved first and last residue. D genes are given only for firm matches. For some rows the clone size is stated as once, few or many, or as a class when expanded; others skip it.

>TRBV7-8|TRBD1|NA|TRBJ1-3
TGTGCCAGCAGCTTGAATGGACAGGGAGGATATGGAAACACCATATATTTT
CASSLNGQGGYGNTIYF
>TRBV5-6|TRBD1|NA|TRBJ1-5
TGTGCCAGCAGCTTGTCCGGGGACAGGGACCAGCCCCAGCATTTT
CASSLSGDRDQPQHF
>TRBV19|NA|once|TRBJ2-5
TGTGCCAGTAGTATAGTGGGGGGAGAGACCCAGTACTTC
CASSIVGGETQYF
>TRBV7-9|NA|NA|TRBJ1-2
TGTTCCAGCAGCTTAGGAGTGGGCGGCTACACCTTC
CSSSLGVGGYTF
>TRBV11-3|NA|NA|TRBJ2-1
TGTGCCAGCAGCTTTCGGACTGGTTCGGATCAGTTCTTC
CASSFRTGSDQFF
>TRBV19|TRBD1|NA|TRBJ1-1
TGTGCCAGTAGGGACAGGGCGGACACTGAAGCTTTCTTT
CASRDRADTEAFF
>TRBV18|TRBD2|NA|TRBJ2-7
TGTGCCAGCTCACCCAAACTAGCGGACGAGCAGTACTTC
CASSPKLADEQYF
>TRBV7-8|NA|NA|TRBJ1-1
TGTGCCAGCAGCCTGGGCAGGGTAGGGGCTTTCTTT
CASSLGRVGAFF
>TRBV7-3|NA|NA|TRBJ1-2
TGTGCCAGCAGCCTCGGGACAAACGATGGCTACACCTTC
CASSLGTNDGYTF
>TRBV9|NA|NA|TRBJ1-5
TGTGCCAGCAGCGTCCAGGGGTCGGGGCAGCCCCAGCATTTT
CASSVQGSGQPQHF
>TRBV5-1|NA|NA|TRBJ2-7
TGCGCCAGCAGCTTGGCGGGACTCTCCTACGAGCAGTACTTC
CASSLAGLSYEQYF
>TRBV21-1|NA|once|TRBJ1-4
TGTGCCAGCAGCAGCGACCAGGACAGGGGCCTTTGGGGTGAAAAACTGTTTTTT
CASSSDQDRGLWGEKLFF
>TRBV27|NA|NA|TRBJ1-2
TGTGCCAGCAGTTTATATGGGGGGGTGAATAACTATGGCTACACCTTC
CASSLYGGVNNYGYTF
>TRBV20-1|NA|NA|TRBJ2-7
TGCAGTGCCGTATTCTCCTACGAGCAGTACTTC
CSAVFSYEQYF
>TRBV5-6|TRBD1|NA|TRBJ2-7
TGTGCCAGCAGCTTATGGGTGAGGGGGCACGAGCAGTACTTC
CASSLWVRGHEQYF
>TRBV5-1|NA|NA|TRBJ2-2
TGCGCCAGCAGCTTGGGTTCCGGGTCTAGCACCGGGGAGCTGTTTTTT
CASSLGSGSSTGELFF
>TRBV29-1|TRBD2|NA|TRBJ2-5
TGCAGCGTGACCATAGCGGGGGGGAGGGAGACCCAGTACTTC
CSVTIAGGRETQYF
>TRBV28|NA|NA|TRBJ2-6
TGTGCCAGCAGTCCTCTAAGCTGGGGGCGGCCTGGGGCCAACGTCCTGACTTTC
CASSPLSWGRPGANVLTF
>TRBV7-2|NA|NA|TRBJ2-7
TGTGCCAGCAGCTTAGCGGGTCTCTGGATTCGACAGGACTCCTACGAGCAGTACTTC
CASSLAGLWIRQDSYEQYF
>TRBV6-1|TRBD1|NA|TRBJ1-1
TGTGCCAGCAGACTCGGACAGGGAGGGAACACTGAAGCTTTCTTT
CASRLGQGGNTEAFF
>TRBV19|NA|NA|TRBJ2-7
TGTGCCAGTAGTATAGATATGGGGACTCGGCCCTCCTACGAGCAGTACTTC
CASSIDMGTRPSYEQYF
>TRBV5-6|NA|NA|TRBJ1-2
TGTGCCAGCAGCTTGGTGGCAGAAGTCTATGGCTACACCTTC
CASSLVAEVYGYTF
>TRBV4-2|TRBD2|few|TRBJ2-2
TGTGCCAGCAGCCCTTACGGGACTAGCGGGAGGACCGGGGAGCTGTTTTTT
CASSPYGTSGRTGELFF
>TRBV9|NA|NA|TRBJ2-3
TGTGCCAGCAGCGTGCTAGCGCGAAATACGCAGTATTTT
CASSVLARNTQYF
>TRBV18|TRBD1|NA|TRBJ2-2
TGTGCCAGCTCACCACCGAACAGGGGAGACACCGGGGAGCTGTTTTTT
CASSPPNRGDTGELFF
>TRBV27|TRBD1|NA|TRBJ2-3
TGTGCCAGCAGTACCGGGACAGGGGTGAATACGCAGTATTTT
CASSTGTGVNTQYF
>TRBV5-1|TRBD2|NA|TRBJ2-3
TGCGCCAGCAGCTTGGAAAGCGGGGGGGCTATAGATACGCAGTATTTT
CASSLESGGAIDTQYF
>TRBV5-1|NA|NA|TRBJ1-1
TGCGCCAGCAGCCTCGGCACTGAAGCTTTCTTT
CASSLGTEAFF
>TRBV5-1|NA|NA|TRBJ2-1
TGCGCCAGCAGCTTGGACAGGGGAGGCTACAATGAGCAGTTCTTC
CASSLDRGGYNEQFF
>TRBV5-1|TRBD2|once|TRBJ2-7
TGCGCCAGCAGCGCCGGGCTAGCGGGGGGCAGCCACGAGCAGTACTTC
CASSAGLAGGSHEQYF
>TRBV5-4|NA|medium-sized|TRBJ2-7
TGTGCCAGCAGCTTGTCCAGGGGGGCTTACGAGCAGTACTTC
CASSLSRGAYEQYF
>TRBV7-9|TRBD1|NA|TRBJ1-2
TGTGCCAGCAGCTTATCAGGCAGGGGGATAATGAACTATGGCTACACCTTC
CASSLSGRGIMNYGYTF
>TRBV7-2|NA|NA|TRBJ1-3
TGTGCCAGCAGCTTACCATACAACTCTGGAAACACCATATATTTT
CASSLPYNSGNTIYF
>TRBV2|TRBD1|NA|TRBJ1-6
TGTGCCAGCAGTGATACAGGGGAAAATTCACCCCTCCACTTT
CASSDTGENSPLHF
>TRBV4-1|NA|NA|TRBJ2-7
TGCGCCAGCAGCCAGCCGGGACTCGCCTCCTACGAGCAGTACTTC
CASSQPGLASYEQYF
>TRBV28|TRBD1|NA|TRBJ2-2
TGTGCCAGCACCCAGACAGGGTTCGGGGAGCTGTTTTTT
CASTQTGFGELFF
>TRBV6-5|TRBD1|NA|TRBJ2-3
TGTGCCAGCAGTACGACAGGGGAAGGCACAGATACGCAGTATTTT
CASSTTGEGTDTQYF
>TRBV5-1|NA|NA|TRBJ1-2
TGCGCCAGCAGCTTGGCCATGTTTACCAGTGGTTATGGCTACACCTTC
CASSLAMFTSGYGYTF
>TRBV7-2|TRBD1|NA|TRBJ1-1
TGTGCCAGCAGCTTAACAGGGGGGAACACTGAAGCTTTCTTT
CASSLTGGNTEAFF
>TRBV6-1|TRBD1|NA|TRBJ1-5
TGTGCCAGCAGTGAAGATTTCGGGACAGGCATTCAGCCCCAGCATTTT
CASSEDFGTGIQPQHF
>TRBV2|NA|once|TRBJ1-5
TGTGCCAGCAGTACGAACCCATCAGGGCTCGGACAGCCCCAGCATTTT
CASSTNPSGLGQPQHF
>TRBV19|TRBD1|NA|TRBJ1-4
TGTGCCAGTAGTATAGGGACAGGGCTCGAAAAACTGTTTTTT
CASSIGTGLEKLFF
>TRBV18|TRBD2|NA|TRBJ2-3
TGTGCCAGCTCAGCGGGACTAGCGGGGGGCCTCACAGATACGCAGTATTTT
CASSAGLAGGLTDTQYF
>TRBV28|NA|NA|TRBJ1-5
TGTGCCAGCAGACAAGGAGGTCAGCCCCAGCATTTT
CASRQGGQPQHF
>TRBV11-2|NA|NA|TRBJ2-7
TGTGCCAGCAGCTGGAGAGCGGATCAGTTCGAGCAGTACTTC
CASSWRADQFEQYF
>TRBV27|NA|NA|TRBJ1-2
TGTGCCAGCAGTTTGCGGGCTAACTATGGCTACACCTTC
CASSLRANYGYTF
>TRBV28|NA|NA|TRBJ2-7
TGTGCCAGCAGTTCATGGACGGGACAAGCCTACGAGCAGTACTTC
CASSSWTGQAYEQYF
>TRBV7-9|TRBD1|NA|TRBJ1-4
TGTGCCAGCAGCAGTACTAACAGGGGAACTAATGAAAAACTGTTTTTT
CASSSTNRGTNEKLFF
>TRBV27|TRBD2|NA|TRBJ2-7
TGTGCCAGCAGCCCCGGGGGGGCCTACGAGCAGTACTTC
CASSPGGAYEQYF
>TRBV28|TRBD2|few|TRBJ2-5
TGTGCCAGCAGTTCTCCGGGACTAGCGTACCAAGAGACCCAGTACTTC
CASSSPGLAYQETQYF
>TRBV7-9|NA|NA|TRBJ2-5
TGTGCCAGCGAGAAGATGATAACCCAGTACTTC
CASEKMITQYF
>TRBV21-1|NA|NA|TRBJ2-7
TGTGCCAGCAGCAACTCCTACGAGCAGTACTTC
CASSNSYEQYF
>TRBV6-1|NA|NA|TRBJ1-5
TGTGCCAGCAGTATTGCGGGAGGCGGCAATCAGCCCCAGCATTTT
CASSIAGGGNQPQHF
>TRBV29-1|NA|few|TRBJ1-1
TGCAGCGTTGACTCAGGATACACTGAAGCTTTCTTT
CSVDSGYTEAFF